This TCR beta chain was sequenced during a study of early T cells in non-severe SARS-CoV-2 infection. Study at large: Investigators sequenced bulk RNA drawn from unsorted whole blood, and chains remained unpaired.

Unique molecular identifiers (one per individual cDNA molecule) were attached. TCRdb reprocessed the 5' RACE reads via MiXCR and lists one record per CDR3 protein. The sample carries tens of thousands of distinct CDR3 sequences, roughly 9% recorded once. This clonotype is medium-sized in the sample. Its antigen is as yet unknown. V lost 3 bases, J lost 1 base, and 10 bases lay in between. Germline CDR1 KGHSH, CDR2 LQKENI. CDR3 size: 14 residues. Overall study findings and caveats: Matches to VDJdb favored anti-spike CD8 responses and missed private and CD4 specificities.

The TCR sequence derives from an adult who was a healthcare worker with PCR-confirmed SARS-CoV-2 infection or an uninfected control (not recorded which). The rearrangement uses TRBV18 and TRBJ2-7; tentative D call: TRBD2 (6 bases). Sequenced material: whole blood, taken at baseline. This CDR3 is CASSPRDFSYEQYF. The CDR3 DNA is TGTGCCAGCTCACCCCGGGACTTTTCCTACGAGCAGTACTTC.